The clone carrying this T cell receptor (beta chain) appeared a few times. This CDR3 contains 18 residues. Trimming removed 3 bases from V and 0 bases from J; junction bases left unmatched: 11. Per germline, CDR1 DFQATT and CDR2 SNEGSKA (reference sequence). These data come from a study of identical twins. TCRdb analysed the 5' RACE reads with MiXCR anew, one entry per CDR3 protein. The sample consists of just over 450,000 distinct CDR3 sequences, more than 13% of them appearing once. This sample was shared with a second study, whose subject was yellow fever vaccine responses in identical twins.

This clonotype was obtained from a woman in her late teens or twenties in good health. Specimen: CD4+ T cells sorted from blood. The chain is built from TRBV20-1 and TRBJ1-6; 7 positions match TRBD1. CDR3 in amino acids: CSASWQGQFSSYNSPLHF. CDR3 DNA: TGCAGTGCTAGCTGGCAGGGACAGTTTAGCTCCTATAATTCACCCCTCCACTTT.